This entry lists 31 T cell receptor beta chains sequenced from one sample in a study of T cells after posttransplantation cyclophosphamide. TCRdb keeps only in-frame clones here, not all; method: immunoSEQ multiplex PCR. The data contain 28,000 or so clones, roughly 88% of them singletons. The sample comprised PBMCs. The receptor source for this set is a man in his forties or fifties.

A single count supports this clone. The chain has TRBV2 and TRBJ1-4, with 9 bases lining up with TRBD1. The CDR3 length is 13 residues. V shed 6 bases and J 7 bases; nucleotides not matched to a gene: 3. Germline V gene data show CDR1 as SNHLY and CDR2 as FYNNEI. CDR3 sequence (DNA): TGTGCCAGCAGAGGACAGGGGACTGAAAAACTGTTTTTT. Residues: CASRGQGTEKLFF.

The rearrangement joins TRBV6-5 to TRBJ2-3; a possible D gene is TRBD1 (6 bases). The germline V gene encodes CDR1 MNHEY and CDR2 SVGAGI. Trimming left V 2 bases short and J 4 bases short, with 10 bases between. The CDR3 spans 14 residues. CDR3 protein: CASSYTWGPDTQYF. The CDR3 DNA sequence: TGTGCCAGCAGTTACACTTGGGGGCCAGATACGCAGTATTTT.

The genes are TRBV4-3 and TRBJ1-4; D gene uncertain. V lost 3 bases to trimming and J lost 0 bases, with 8 bases between them. Germline values: CDR1 LGHNA, CDR2 YSLEER. The CDR3 totals 15 residues. CDR3 coding DNA: TGCGCCAGCAGCCAGAGAGTTGCAACTAATGAAAAACTGTTTTTT. It codes for CASSQRVATNEKLFF.

CDR3: CASSLRESSYEQYF. DNA of the CDR3: TGTGCCAGCAGCTTACGGGAGTCGAGCTACGAGCAGTACTTC. This chain uses TRBV11-3 with TRBJ2-7; possible D gene TRBD2, 6 bases. This CDR3 contains 14 residues. V was cut by 2 bases and J by 3 bases, with 11 bases left in between. Germline lookup yields CDR1 SGHNT and CDR2 YENEEA.

J is TRBJ2-3 and V is TRBV10-2, with 11 bases identical to TRBD2. The CDR3 loop spans 16 amino acids. Germline CDR1 reads WSHSY; CDR2 reads SAAADI. The V gene end was trimmed by 7 bases and the J gene end by 5 bases; junction bases not matched to a gene: 11. CDR3 nucleotides: TGCGCCAGCAACGTGGGGCTAGCGGGAGGCGGAGATACGCAGTATTTT. This codes for CASNVGLAGGGDTQYF.

This clone was recorded only once. V gene TRBV9 combines with J gene TRBJ2-2; TRBD2 agrees at 10 bases. The V segment lost 0 bases and the J segment 3 bases; nucleotides outside the gene matches: 5. There are 17 residues in the CDR3. Germline V gives CDR1 SGDLS, CDR2 YYNGEE. The CDR3 DNA is TGTGCCAGCAGCGTAGGATCAGCGGGAGGGTACACCGGGGAGCTGTTTTTT. As protein: CASSVGSAGGYTGELFF. Looking up the rest from reference TRBV9 and TRBJ2-2 gives the full variable domain: DSGVTQTPKHLITATGQRVTLRCSPRSGDLSVYWYQQSLDQGLQFLIQYYNGEERAKGNILERFSAQQFPDLHSELNLSSLELGDSALYFCASSVGSAGGYTGELFFGEGSRLTVL.

This chain uses TRBV18 with TRBJ2-1; 10 nucleotides align to TRBD2. V lost 1 base to trimming and J lost 8 bases; unmatched junction nucleotides: 8. CDR1 and CDR2 (germline): KGHSH, LQKENI. The CDR3 extends over 16 amino acids. This chain's CDR3 is CASSPRKREGRDEQFF. CDR3 in DNA: TGTGCCAGCTCACCACGGAAGCGGGAGGGCCGGGATGAGCAGTTCTTC.

The chain combines TRBV2 with TRBJ2-6; weak D call: TRBD1 (6 bases). Germline CDR1 reads SNHLY; CDR2 reads FYNNEI. This CDR3 is 18 amino acids long. The V end lost 1 base, the J end lost 3 bases, and 16 bases lay between the germline ends. As DNA, the CDR3 is TGTGCCAGCAGTGAAGGTTCGGGCAGGGGTCATGGGGCCAACGTCCTGACTTTC. Encoded protein: CASSEGSGRGHGANVLTF. Using reference TRBV2 and TRBJ2-6 for the parts outside the CDR3, the full variable domain is EPEVTQTPSHQVTQMGQEVILRCVPISNHLYFYWYRQILGQKVEFLVSFYNNEISEKSEIFDDQFSVERPDGSNFTLKIRSTKLEDSAMYFCASSEGSGRGHGANVLTFGAGSRLTVL.

The chain carries TRBV19 and TRBJ1-2; TRBD1 aligns across 12 bases. CDR3 length: 14 residues. V dropped 6 bases and J dropped 8; count of bases not matched to a gene: 7. Per the germline V gene, CDR1 is LNHDA and CDR2 is SQIVND (reference sequence). The CDR3 sequence is CASRGTGGLGGYTF. DNA of the CDR3: TGTGCCAGTAGAGGGACAGGGGGCTTGGGAGGCTACACCTTC.

The chain employs TRBV11-3 and TRBJ2-4, with D perhaps matching TRBD2 (6 bases). Germline lookup yields CDR1 SGHNT and CDR2 YENEEA. This CDR3 is 16 amino acids long. Trimming removed 3 bases from V and 2 bases from J, with 14 bases in between. In DNA, the CDR3 is TGTGCCAGCAGCTTTCGCGGGGCCGTAACCAAAAACATTCAGTACTTC. Protein: CASSFRGAVTKNIQYF.

This sequence joins TRBV27 and TRBJ2-1, with 13 positions matching TRBD2. The CDR3 is made up of 18 amino acids. The ends lost 5 bases at V and 3 bases at J; junction bases unmatched: 10. CDR1 and CDR2 (germline): MNHEY, SMNVEV (reference sequence). CDR3 bases: TGTGCCAGCAGTGCCTTGATAGGGACTAGCGGGAACTACAATGAGCAGTTCTTC. Its protein product is CASSALIGTSGNYNEQFF.

This chain links TRBV5-6 with TRBJ2-3; no clear D. V shed 2 bases and J shed 1 base, with 11 bases lying between them. This CDR3 has 15 amino acids. Germline values: CDR1 SGHDT, CDR2 YYEEEE. The CDR3 region is CASSFDFSRTDTQYF. CDR3 DNA: TGTGCCAGCAGCTTCGACTTTTCCCGCACAGATACGCAGTATTTT. Based on the CDR3 plus reference TRBV5-6 and TRBJ2-3, the full variable domain is DAGVTQSPTHLIKTRGQQVTLRCSPKSGHDTVSWYQQALGQGPQFIFQYYEEEERQRGNFPDRFSGHQFPNYSSELNVNALLLGDSALYLCASSFDFSRTDTQYFGPGTRLTVL.

The chain recombines TRBV5-4 with TRBJ2-3; 7 bases are shared with TRBD2. Germline V gives CDR1 SGHNT, CDR2 YYREEE (reference sequence). The V and J ends lost 3 bases and 2 bases, in that order; junction bases with no gene match: 6. The CDR3 extends over 15 amino acids. The CDR3 DNA reads as TGTGCCAGCAGCTACCGTAGCGGGTACACAGATACGCAGTATTTT. It codes for CASSYRSGYTDTQYF.

This chain connects TRBV28 to TRBJ2-7; tentatively, D is TRBD1 (6 bases). This CDR3 contains 14 residues. The germline gives CDR1 MDHEN, CDR2 SYDVKM. V was clipped by 2 bases and J by 1 base, with 9 bases between them. As DNA, the CDR3 is TGTGCCAGCAGTTTAGGGGACATTTCCTACGAGCAGTACTTC. Protein product: CASSLGDISYEQYF.

The J gene is TRBJ1-5, the V gene TRBV7-8; 7 bases fit TRBD1. The CDR3 length is 15 residues. The germline CDR1 and CDR2 sequences are SGHVS and FQNEAQ. With V trimmed by 5 bases and J by 5 bases, 9 bases remained unmatched. CDR3 protein: CASSDGGQPHQPQHF. CDR3 coding DNA: TGTGCCAGCAGCGATGGGGGACAGCCACATCAGCCCCAGCATTTT.

This chain connects TRBV15 to TRBJ1-5, with D uncertain. This CDR3 has 14 residues. Germline CDR1 and CDR2: LNHNV and YYDKDF (reference sequence). V gave up 0 bases and J gave up 5 bases, with 8 bases separating them. CDR3 residues: CATSRDAGYQPQHF. DNA of the CDR3: TGTGCCACCAGCAGAGATGCGGGATATCAGCCCCAGCATTTT.

The chain recombines TRBV6-1 with TRBJ1-5, with 7 nucleotides matching TRBD1. CDR3 size: 15 residues. Unmatched junction bases numbered 7, after V lost 2 bases and J lost 6 bases. The germline V gene has CDR1 MNHNS and CDR2 SASEGT. The CDR3 loop is CASSEHRTGGQPQHF. CDR3 nucleotide sequence: TGTGCCAGCAGTGAACATCGGACAGGTGGTCAGCCCCAGCATTTT.

The J gene is TRBJ1-5, the V gene TRBV19; 8 bases agree with TRBD1. CDR3 length: 14 residues. V shed 8 bases, J shed 4 bases, and the junction held 7 bases outside the gene matches. CDR1 and CDR2 from the germline V gene are LNHDA and SQIVND (reference sequence). The DNA of the CDR3 is TGTGCCAGTTCCGGGACAGGTGATAATCAGCCCCAGCATTTT. Translation: CASSGTGDNQPQHF. Full variable domain (remainder filled in from reference TRBV19 and TRBJ1-5): DGGITQSPKYLFRKEGQNVTLSCEQNLNHDAMYWYRQDPGQGLRLIYYSQIVNDFQKGDIAEGYSVSREKKESFPLTVTSAQKNPTAFYLCASSGTGDNQPQHFGDGTRLSIL.

The V call is TRBV7-8, the J call TRBJ1-6; D uncertain. V was clipped by 3 bases and J by 11 bases, with 8 bases between them. This CDR3 has 12 amino acids. Germline V gives CDR1 SGHVS, CDR2 FQNEAQ. In nucleotides, the CDR3 is TGTGCCAGCAGCTTGGGGAGTACACCCCTCCACTTT. The encoded protein is CASSLGSTPLHF.

The chain carries TRBV19 and TRBJ1-4, with a weak D call TRBD1 (6 bases). The length of the CDR3 is 12 residues. Germline V CDR1 and CDR2: LNHDA, SQIVND (reference sequence). V was shortened by 7 bases and J by 13 bases, with 16 bases between the two germline ends. CDR3 loop: CASTARGGGLFF. CDR3 bases: TGTGCCAGTACCGCTAGGGGGGGAGGACTGTTTTTT.

In this sample, this clone turned up once. This chain joins TRBV5-4 and TRBJ2-5, with 9 bases lining up with TRBD2. Germline V CDR1 and CDR2: SGHNT, YYREEE (reference sequence). V shed 2 bases, J shed 5 bases, and the junction held 7 bases outside the gene matches. This CDR3 comprises 15 residues. For the CDR3, the DNA is TGTGCCAGCAGCTTCGCGGGGGGGCGAATGGAGACCCAGTACTTC. This translates into CASSFAGGRMETQYF.

This clone came up once. V is TRBV7-6 and J is TRBJ1-1, with a tentative D call TRBD1 (5 bases). From germline, CDR1 is SGHVS and CDR2 FNYEAQ. V was pared by 6 bases and J by 2 bases, with 13 bases between. The CDR3 extends over 14 amino acids. As DNA, the CDR3 is TGTGCCAGCAGTTCGGCGACAGTAAACACTGAAGCTTTCTTT. This encodes CASSSATVNTEAFF.

V usage is TRBV7-9 and J usage is TRBJ1-2, with 7 bases that match TRBD1. The CDR3 is 14 amino acids. Trimming at V came to 4 bases and at J to 2 bases, leaving 4 bases not matched to a gene. Looked up from germline, CDR1 is SEHNR and CDR2 is FQNEAQ (reference sequence). CDR3 sequence: CASSSMDRNYGYTF. CDR3 DNA sequence: TGTGCCAGCAGCTCCATGGACAGGAACTATGGCTACACCTTC.

V gene TRBV7-9 combines with J gene TRBJ1-4; D might be TRBD1 (6 bases). Trimming took off 4 bases at V and 7 bases at J, with 16 bases between the two ends. The CDR3 runs to 15 residues. Looked up from germline, CDR1 is SEHNR and CDR2 is FQNEAQ (reference sequence). The DNA of the CDR3 is TGTGCCAGCAGCTCCCGGGACACCTTCCTTGAAAAACTGTTTTTT. Its protein is CASSSRDTFLEKLFF.

This chain connects TRBV28 to TRBJ2-1, with D possibly TRBD2 on 6 matching bases. Germline CDR1 is MDHEN and CDR2 is SYDVKM. The CDR3 runs 12 residues. V lost 6 bases to trimming and J lost 9 bases, with 12 bases between them. This CDR3 is CASRDSGSEQFF. Here the CDR3 DNA reads TGTGCCAGCAGGGATAGCGGTAGTGAGCAGTTCTTC. Variable domain in full (rest from reference TRBV28 and TRBJ2-1): DVKVTQSSRYLVKRTGEKVFLECVQDMDHENMFWYRQDPGLGLRLIYFSYDVKMKEKGDIPEGYSVSREKKERFSLILESASTNQTSMYLCASRDSGSEQFFGPGTRLTVL.

This sequence joins TRBV6-1 and TRBJ2-2; 8 bases line up with TRBD1. Germline CDR1 reads MNHNS; CDR2 reads SASEGT. The CDR3 is made up of 15 amino acids. V shed 6 bases and J 3 bases; nucleotides not matched to a gene: 6. CDR3 bases: TGTGCCAGCAGGAACAGGGGGGTAGACACCGGGGAGCTGTTTTTT. Its translation: CASRNRGVDTGELFF.

This chain uses TRBV9 with TRBJ2-3; possibly TRBD2 for D (8 bases). CDR3 length: 18 residues. With 2 bases removed from V and 0 bases from J, the gap between germline ends came to 19 bases. Germline V CDR1 and CDR2: SGDLS, YYNGEE. Here the CDR3 DNA reads TGTGCCAGCAGCGTCAGGGGGGTAGCGGGGATGAGCACAGATACGCAGTATTTT. Translating it yields CASSVRGVAGMSTDTQYF.

The rearrangement links TRBV5-1 to TRBJ2-3, with D unclear. Per the germline V gene, CDR1 is SGHRS and CDR2 is YFSETQ. The CDR3 is 13 residues long. The V gene lost 3 bases and the J gene lost 0 bases, with 5 bases spanning the gap. The CDR3 loop reads CASSSSSTDTQYF. CDR3 bases: TGCGCCAGCAGCTCCTCTAGCACAGATACGCAGTATTTT.

The rearrangement links TRBV6-5 to TRBJ2-5, with TRBD1 matching 7 bases. The CDR3 is 12 amino acids. With V trimmed by 10 bases and J by 1 base, 3 bases remained unmatched. Germline loops: CDR1 MNHEY, CDR2 SVGAGI. CDR3 in DNA: TGTGCCATAGGGACAGCCCAAGAGACCCAGTACTTC. Encoded protein: CAIGTAQETQYF.

This rearrangement joins TRBV2 to TRBJ2-5; weak D call: TRBD1 (6 bases). The J call may be incorrect, as the DNA end agrees better with TRBJ2-7. The CDR3 spans 15 residues. Germline V lookup: CDR1 SNHLY, CDR2 FYNNEI. As DNA, the CDR3 is TGTGCCAGCAGTGCGGCAACAGGGTGGGGTGGCGAGCAGTACTTC. Protein sequence: CASSAATGWGGEQYF.

The V and J genes are TRBV2 and TRBJ2-7; D is unresolved. CDR1 and CDR2 from the germline V gene are SNHLY and FYNNEI. This CDR3 is 11 amino acids long. The V end was cut by 7 bases, the J end by 1 base, with 5 bases between. The CDR3 nucleotides read TGTGCCAGCACCGGGTCCTACGAGCAGTACTTC. It yields the protein CASTGSYEQYF.